This TCR beta chain was sequenced in a study of human T cells and chemical hapten exposure. With V trimmed by 6 bases and J by 10 bases, 10 bases remained unmatched. Germline CDR1 SNHLY, CDR2 FYNNEI. The CDR3 spans 14 residues. As the library was built, unique molecular identifiers were attached to individual cDNA molecules. Source study methods: Sample TCR counts, which ranged from 23,224 to 690,600, had a median of approximately 95,000. TCRdb reanalysed the RACE reads using MiXCR and keeps one entry per CDR3 protein. The authors' filters were not applied to this entry. The data show about 77,000 distinct CDR3 sequences, about 8.6% seen once. Stated time point: healthy volunteer bleed at 6 weeks. Unfractionated whole blood yielded total RNA. Overall study findings and caveats: TCRs at high frequency, those above 1 in 1000, did not change with DPC sensitization.

This clonotype was detected ten times or more. The antigen remains undetermined. The receptor's source is a female donor in good health. Some clones in this sample may be carry-over from other donors' samples. The material sequenced was whole blood. The gene calls are TRBV2 and TRBJ2-1; TRBD2 matches at 9 bases. The CDR3 region is CASSPGLASGEQFF. The DNA for the CDR3 is TGTGCCAGCAGCCCGGGACTAGCCTCAGGGGAGCAGTTCTTC.